These 27 T cell receptor beta chains were sequenced from one sample in a study of cytomegalovirus exposure and HLA in healthy donors. Amplification used 60 Vbeta primers and 13 Jbeta primers. Some clones are missing from TCRdb's copy, which holds only in-frame ones; the method was immunoSEQ multiplex PCR. The sample has under 200,000 clones, 86% seen once. The sample consisted of PBMCs. The receptors shown here come from a woman aged 30 to 39 in good health and CMV-seronegative.

The V call is TRBV10-1, the J call TRBJ2-7; 9 positions agree with TRBD2. V gave up 5 bases and J gave up 3 bases; unmatched junction bases: 2. The CDR3 covers 13 residues. CDR1 and CDR2 from the germline V gene are WNHNN and SYGVQD (reference sequence). The CDR3 nucleotides are TGCGCCAGCAGTCGCGGGAGGGTCTACGAGCAGTACTTC. Protein sequence: CASSRGRVYEQYF.

The chain employs TRBV5-1 and TRBJ2-3; 9 nucleotides match TRBD2. This CDR3 is built from 16 residues. In germline, CDR1 is SGHRS, CDR2 YFSETQ. Trimming took 0 bases from V and 3 from J; bases not matched to a gene: 5. DNA for the CDR3: TGCGCCAGCAGCTTGGTGACTAGCGGAAATACAGATACGCAGTATTTT. Translation gives CASSLVTSGNTDTQYF.

This chain links TRBV5-8 with TRBJ1-2; 8 bases fit TRBD1. CDR1 is SGHTS, CDR2 YDEGEE, per germline. The CDR3 is made up of 15 amino acids. Losses at the gene ends were 4 bases for V and 5 bases for J; bases not matched to a gene: 10. CDR3 DNA sequence: TGTGCCAGCAGCGTAAACCCCGACAGGGGTTATGGCTACACCTTC. Translating gives CASSVNPDRGYGYTF.

The chain links TRBV27 to TRBJ2-7; TRBD2 matches at 13 bases. Per the germline V gene, CDR1 is MNHEY and CDR2 is SMNVEV (reference sequence). This CDR3 comprises 16 residues. V was clipped by 6 bases and J by 9 bases; unmatched bases: 14. The CDR3 loop reads CASSLPPTSGGPRQYF. The CDR3, as DNA: TGTGCCAGCAGCTTACCTCCGACTAGCGGGGGGCCGAGGCAGTACTTC.

V gene TRBV29-1 combines with J gene TRBJ2-1; TRBD2 is a possible D gene (6 bases). Trimming left V 4 bases short and J 7 bases short, with 26 bases between. There are 17 residues in the CDR3. Germline loops: CDR1 SQVTM, CDR2 ANQGSEA. The CDR3 bases are TGCAGCGTTGGAGGTGGTAGGCGGGGTATTGTCGGAAATGAGCAGTTCTTC. This gives the protein CSVGGGRRGIVGNEQFF.

V gene TRBV5-1 combines with J gene TRBJ2-5; D remains ambiguous. Germline V lookup: CDR1 SGHRS, CDR2 YFSETQ. Trimming took 3 bases from V and 8 from J, leaving 11 bases between them. The CDR3 is 12 amino acids. This chain's CDR3 is CASSSEVGTQYF. The CDR3, as DNA: TGCGCCAGCAGCTCCGAGGTTGGTACCCAGTACTTC.

This clone has more than one count but fewer than ten. V and J are TRBV30 and TRBJ2-2; D is uncertain. Germline V gives CDR1 GTSNPN, CDR2 SVGIG (reference sequence). With 6 bases removed from V and 6 bases from J, the gap between germline ends came to 8 bases. There are 11 residues in the CDR3. The CDR3, as DNA: TGTGCCTGCAAATTCCCCGGGGAGCTGTTTTTT. Translated, it gives CACKFPGELFF. The full variable domain, with the rest looked up from reference TRBV30 and TRBJ2-2, is SQTIHQWPATLVQPVGSPLSLECTVEGTSNPNLYWYRQAAGRGLQLLFYSVGIGQISSEVPQNLSASRPQDRQFILSSKKLLLSDSGFYLCACKFPGELFFGEGSRLTVL.

The chain uses TRBV28 and TRBJ1-5; possibly TRBD1 for D (6 bases). V dropped 2 bases and J dropped 4 bases, with 12 bases sitting between them. Germline V gene lookup returns CDR1 MDHEN and CDR2 SYDVKM. This CDR3 contains 15 residues. Written as DNA, the CDR3 is TGTGCCAGCAGTTTAATTAGTCAGGGGAATCAGCCCCAGCATTTT. It translates to CASSLISQGNQPQHF.

The chain couples TRBV19 to TRBJ1-5; weak D call: TRBD1 (5 bases). CDR1 LNHDA and CDR2 SQIVND come from the germline V gene (reference sequence). This CDR3 comprises 13 residues. The germline V and J ends were trimmed by 5 bases and 7 bases, with 12 bases remaining between them. The CDR3 protein is CASSDWGRQPQHF. The CDR3 region has the DNA TGTGCCAGTAGTGACTGGGGCCGGCAGCCCCAGCATTTT.

V and J are TRBV5-1 and TRBJ1-1, with D perhaps TRBD1 (5 bases). Trimming pared 1 base from V and 5 bases from J, leaving 12 bases between. The CDR3 is made up of 14 amino acids. Looked up from germline, CDR1 is SGHRS and CDR2 is YFSETQ. The DNA of the CDR3 is TGCGCCAGCAGCTTGATCACAGGCAATACTGAAGCTTTCTTT. Encoded protein: CASSLITGNTEAFF.

This rearrangement joins TRBV6-1 to TRBJ2-5; 7 bases align to TRBD2. Germline V gene lookup returns CDR1 MNHNS and CDR2 SASEGT. V shed 7 bases and J 1 base; nucleotides not matched to a gene: 6. The CDR3 contains 14 residues. The CDR3 nucleotides are TGTGCCAGCACCAAAGCGGGGACCCAAGAGACCCAGTACTTC. Its translation is CASTKAGTQETQYF.

This chain uses TRBV5-1 with TRBJ2-2; the match to TRBD2 covers 11 bases. J gave up 3 bases and V 7 bases, and 2 bases lay outside the gene matches. CDR1 is SGHRS and CDR2 is YFSETQ in the germline V gene. The CDR3 contains 14 residues. CDR3: CASLAGGHTGELFF. CDR3 sequence (DNA): TGCGCCAGCCTAGCGGGGGGACACACCGGGGAGCTGTTTTTT.

Note on this clone: The sample has other DNA sequences that encode this CDR3 too. V and J are TRBV29-1 and TRBJ1-1; possibly TRBD1 for D (5 bases). Germline values: CDR1 SQVTM, CDR2 ANQGSEA. The CDR3 spans 13 residues. V was clipped by 7 bases and J by 3 bases, with 15 bases between them. CDR3 coding DNA: TGCAGCGGGAGCAACCGGGGGGACACTGAAGCTTTCTTT. This gives the protein CSGSNRGDTEAFF.

The rearrangement uses TRBV28 and TRBJ1-5; no clear D. The CDR3 consists of 16 residues. Germline lookup yields CDR1 MDHEN and CDR2 SYDVKM. V dropped 2 bases and J dropped 0 bases, with 11 bases sitting between them. The CDR3 loop is CASSLGAGDSNQPQHF. In DNA, the CDR3 is TGTGCCAGCAGTTTAGGTGCGGGCGATAGCAATCAGCCCCAGCATTTT.

V is TRBV29-1 and J is TRBJ2-3, with D possibly matching TRBD2 (7 bases). V gave up 7 bases and J gave up 2 bases, with 16 bases separating them. The germline V gene has CDR1 SQVTM and CDR2 ANQGSEA. The CDR3 consists of 14 residues. The CDR3 loop reads CSAEGGGFTDTQYF. The CDR3 coding sequence is TGCAGCGCCGAAGGGGGGGGCTTCACAGATACGCAGTATTTT.

The V gene is TRBV29-1, the J gene TRBJ1-1, with D possibly TRBD1 on 5 matching bases. There are 13 residues in the CDR3. V lost 0 bases, J lost 2 bases, and 7 bases lay in between. From germline, CDR1 is SQVTM and CDR2 ANQGSEA. This CDR3 reads CSVEEQGNTEAFF. The DNA for the CDR3 is TGCAGCGTTGAAGAGCAGGGCAACACTGAAGCTTTCTTT.

This clone was found once. The CDR3 DNA reads TGTGCCAGCAGTGGCCCCCGGAGGGACTATGGCTACACCTTC. It translates to CASSGPRRDYGYTF. The chain is built from TRBV2 and TRBJ1-2; D gene ambiguous. The germline CDR1 and CDR2 sequences are SNHLY and FYNNEI. The CDR3 is 14 amino acids. V lost 4 bases, J lost 3 bases, and 12 bases lay in between.

J is TRBJ2-1 and V is TRBV28; 8 bases agree with TRBD2. In germline, CDR1 is MDHEN, CDR2 SYDVKM. V dropped 5 bases and J dropped 4; count of bases not matched to a gene: 10. This CDR3 contains 16 residues. CDR3 bases: TGTGCCAGCAGTCCGATAACTAGCGGCCTTTACAATGAGCAGTTCTTC. Its protein is CASSPITSGLYNEQFF. Based on the CDR3 plus reference TRBV28 and TRBJ2-1, the full variable domain is DVKVTQSSRYLVKRTGEKVFLECVQDMDHENMFWYRQDPGLGLRLIYFSYDVKMKEKGDIPEGYSVSREKKERFSLILESASTNQTSMYLCASSPITSGLYNEQFFGPGTRLTVL.

The V gene is TRBV6-1, the J gene TRBJ1-1; D is ambiguous. The CDR3 covers 14 residues. Trimming took 5 bases from V and 1 from J, leaving 11 bases between them. Germline V gene lookup returns CDR1 MNHNS and CDR2 SASEGT. For the CDR3, the DNA is TGTGCCAGCAGTCGGGAAGGGAGGAACACTGAAGCTTTCTTT. Protein: CASSREGRNTEAFF.

This sequence joins TRBV9 and TRBJ2-6; the D is unclear. Deletions cut 0 bases from V and 4 bases from J, with 14 bases between. Germline V gives CDR1 SGDLS, CDR2 YYNGEE. The CDR3 covers 17 residues. CDR3 in amino acids: CASSVEASGSGANVLTF. The CDR3 DNA reads TGTGCCAGCAGCGTAGAGGCTTCGGGTTCCGGGGCCAACGTCCTGACTTTC.

V usage is TRBV6-1 and J usage is TRBJ2-7, with TRBD1 matching 10 bases. This CDR3 region has 13 residues. Germline V gives CDR1 MNHNS, CDR2 SASEGT. V shed 4 bases, J shed 7 bases, and the junction held 4 bases outside the gene matches. CDR3: CASSGQGAGEQYF. The CDR3 DNA is TGTGCCAGCAGTGGACAGGGGGCTGGAGAGCAGTACTTC.

The chain employs TRBV2 and TRBJ2-7, with 8 bases fitting TRBD1. The CDR3 covers 14 residues. V gave up 8 bases and J gave up 2 bases; unmatched junction bases: 8. Germline CDR1 is SNHLY and CDR2 is FYNNEI. The CDR3 region is CASGLNRGAYEQYF. CDR3 nucleotides: TGTGCCAGCGGACTGAACAGGGGGGCCTACGAGCAGTACTTC.

This clone occurred once. One end of the junction is discordant with germline, which a read error may explain. V and J are TRBV6-1 and TRBJ2-7, with D possibly TRBD2 on 5 matching bases. The germline CDR1 and CDR2 sequences are MNHNS and SASEGT. The CDR3 is 14 amino acids. The CDR3 region has the DNA TGTGCCAGCAGTGAAGGGAGGTTGTGGCCCAGGCAGTGCTTC. It is translated as CASSEGRLWPRQCF.

The chain couples TRBV5-6 to TRBJ2-1; D remains unclear. The CDR3 is made up of 12 amino acids. Deletions cut 5 bases from V and 8 bases from J, with 11 bases between. In germline, CDR1 is SGHDT, CDR2 YYEEEE. In nucleotides, the CDR3 is TGTGCCAGCAGTGACCCCGGGTATGAGCAGTTCTTC. Translating gives CASSDPGYEQFF.

This chain links TRBV27 with TRBJ2-5; D is unresolved. V lost 6 bases and J lost 1, with 9 bases in between. The CDR3 runs to 13 residues. CDR1 and CDR2 (germline): MNHEY, SMNVEV (reference sequence). CDR3 sequence: CASRPTLQETQYF. The CDR3 coding sequence is TGTGCCAGCAGACCGACACTCCAAGAGACCCAGTACTTC.

The V gene is TRBV28, the J gene TRBJ1-5, with TRBD1 identical over 9 bases. Germline V CDR1 and CDR2: MDHEN, SYDVKM. The ends lost 6 bases at V and 7 bases at J; junction bases unmatched: 7. The CDR3 covers 14 residues. The CDR3 DNA reads as TGTGCCAGCAGAATACAGGGGGCGGGCCAGCCCCAGCATTTT. Its protein is CASRIQGAGQPQHF.

The rearrangement uses TRBV7-9 and TRBJ2-2; D might be TRBD2 (5 bases). V dropped 8 bases and J dropped 1 base, with 8 bases sitting between them. CDR1 and CDR2 (germline): SEHNR, FQNEAQ (reference sequence). The CDR3 sequence is 13 residues long. The CDR3 coding sequence is TGTGCCAGCCGGGGTTTGAACACCGGGGAGCTGTTTTTT. Residues: CASRGLNTGELFF.